Shown below are 3 T cell receptor beta chains from a single sample sequenced in a study of blood T cells in healthy people across ages (dated by TCRdb to 2013 to 2016). Receptor libraries were prepared by 5' RACE. The listed sequencing device is Illumina HiSeq 2500. A second PCR of roughly 7 to 12 cycles was run with a J-beta primer mix and a sample-barcoded 5' primer. Using fastp at Q25 and MiXCR, TCRdb reprocessed the public reads and kept productive beta chains. Each entry is one CDR3 protein sequence, shown with its most common DNA and genes. The sample yields 700,000 to 800,000 distinct CDR3 sequences; around 46% were counted once. Jointly, the top ten make up under 25% of the sample. Source material: blood. These TCRs come from a woman aged 55-70 years in good health.

In this sample, this clonotype turned up a few times. The V call is TRBV12-3 or TRBV12-4, the J call TRBJ1-1; D might be TRBD1 (5 bases). Trimming shortened V by 3 bases and J by 1 base, and 9 bases separated the two germline ends. CDR3 length: 14 amino acids. CDR3 region: CASSFSGPNTEAFF. In nucleotides, the CDR3 is TGTGCCAGCAGTTTCTCGGGGCCGAACACTGAAGCTTTCTTT.

The rearrangement joins TRBV7-2 to TRBJ2-7, with D perhaps assigned TRBD1 or TRBD2 (5 bases each). This CDR3 is built from 17 residues. The ends were cut back, 5 bases at V and 1 base at J, with 21 bases in the middle. The V gene's germline CDR1 is SGHTA and CDR2 FQGNSA. CDR3: CASSHRETDYQSYEQYF. CDR3 coding DNA: TGTGCCAGCAGCCACAGAGAGACAGACTACCAATCCTACGAGCAGTACTTC.

The chain uses TRBV7-9 and TRBJ1-1; weak D call: TRBD1 (5 bases). This CDR3 region has 15 residues. Germline CDR1 SEHNR, CDR2 FQNEAQ (reference sequence). V gave up 5 bases and J gave up 7 bases, with 20 bases separating them. CDR3 nucleotides: TGTGCCAGCAGCCCTAGTTCGGGGGAATGGAATGAAGCTTTCTTT. Translated: CASSPSSGEWNEAFF.